This T cell receptor beta chain appears in the sequencing data of a study of graft-versus-host responses after intestinal transplantation. Germline CDR1 reads MRHNA; CDR2 reads SNTAGT. Trimming at V came to 5 bases and at J to 6 bases, leaving 7 bases not matched to a gene. This CDR3 has 14 amino acids. With respect to this clone: The antigen is undetermined.

Libraries were prepared by immunoSEQ multiplex PCR; TCRdb keeps only in-frame clonotypes and omits some of them. This table has tens of thousands of clones, more than 70% appearing once. Whole-study results and caveats: High graft-versus-host to host-versus-graft clonal ratios were seen in allografts of patients with graft-donor T cell macrochimerism. GvH clones detected in recipient marrow included some appearing first in ileum or blood.

The receptor's source is a human donor who received an intestinal transplant. Source: unstimulated CD8+ T cells sorted from spleen or lymph node cells, taken before intestinal transplant. V gene TRBV6-4 combines with J gene TRBJ2-1; the match to TRBD2 covers 7 bases. In nucleotides, the CDR3 is TGTGCCAGCAGTCCCGGACTAGACAGCAATGAGCAGTTCTTC. Protein product: CASSPGLDSNEQFF.